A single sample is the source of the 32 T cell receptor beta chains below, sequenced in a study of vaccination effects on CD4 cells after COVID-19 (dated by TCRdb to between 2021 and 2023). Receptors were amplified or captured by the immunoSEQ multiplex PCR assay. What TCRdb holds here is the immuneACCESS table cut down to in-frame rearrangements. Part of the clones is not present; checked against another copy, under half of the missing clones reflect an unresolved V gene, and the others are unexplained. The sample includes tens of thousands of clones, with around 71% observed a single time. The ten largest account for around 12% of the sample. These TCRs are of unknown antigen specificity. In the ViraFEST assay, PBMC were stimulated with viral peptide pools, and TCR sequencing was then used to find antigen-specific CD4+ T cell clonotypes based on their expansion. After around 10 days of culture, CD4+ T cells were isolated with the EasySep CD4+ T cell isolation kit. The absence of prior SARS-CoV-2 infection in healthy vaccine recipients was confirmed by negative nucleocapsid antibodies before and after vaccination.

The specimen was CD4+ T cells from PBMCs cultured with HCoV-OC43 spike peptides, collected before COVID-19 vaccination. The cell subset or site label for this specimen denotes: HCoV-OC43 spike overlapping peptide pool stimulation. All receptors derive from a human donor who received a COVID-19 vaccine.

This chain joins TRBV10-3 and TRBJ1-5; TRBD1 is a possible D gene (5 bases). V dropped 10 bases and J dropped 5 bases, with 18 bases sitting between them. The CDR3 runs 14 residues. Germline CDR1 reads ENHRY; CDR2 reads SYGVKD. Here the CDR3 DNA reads TGTGCCACCGGGACCTCCGCAGAGGATCAGCCCCAGCATTTT. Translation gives CATGTSAEDQPQHF.

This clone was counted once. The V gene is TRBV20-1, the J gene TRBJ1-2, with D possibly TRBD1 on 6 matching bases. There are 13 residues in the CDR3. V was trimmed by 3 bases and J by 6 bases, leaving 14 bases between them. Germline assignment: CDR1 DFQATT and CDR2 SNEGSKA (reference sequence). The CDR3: CSASGTPENGYTF. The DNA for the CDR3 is TGCAGTGCTAGTGGGACACCCGAGAATGGCTACACCTTC.

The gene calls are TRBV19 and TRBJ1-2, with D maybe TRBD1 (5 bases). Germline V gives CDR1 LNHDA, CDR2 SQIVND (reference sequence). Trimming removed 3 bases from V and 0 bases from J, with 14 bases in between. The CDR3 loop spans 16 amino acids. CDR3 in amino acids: CASSMYAGTANYGYTF. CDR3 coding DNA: TGTGCCAGTAGTATGTACGCGGGGACCGCTAACTATGGCTACACCTTC.

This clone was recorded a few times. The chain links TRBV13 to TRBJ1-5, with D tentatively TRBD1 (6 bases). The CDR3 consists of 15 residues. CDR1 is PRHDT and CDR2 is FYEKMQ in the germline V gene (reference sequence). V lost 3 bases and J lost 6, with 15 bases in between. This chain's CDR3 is CASSLGGARGQPQHF. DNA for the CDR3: TGTGCCAGCAGCTTGGGTGGGGCCAGGGGTCAGCCCCAGCATTTT.

The CDR3 coding sequence is TGTGCCAGCAGTTCCTCGACTAGCTCGGTAGATACGCAGTATTTT. It codes for CASSSSTSSVDTQYF. The rearrangement links TRBV7-9 to TRBJ2-3, with 7 nucleotides matching TRBD2. Trimming took 6 bases from V and 5 from J; bases not matched to a gene: 11. Germline lookup yields CDR1 SEHNR and CDR2 FQNEAQ (reference sequence). The CDR3 runs 15 residues.

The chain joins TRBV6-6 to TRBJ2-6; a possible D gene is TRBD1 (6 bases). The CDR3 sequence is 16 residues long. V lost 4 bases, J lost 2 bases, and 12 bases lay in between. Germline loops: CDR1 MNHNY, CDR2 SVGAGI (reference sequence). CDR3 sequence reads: CASSFQNRAGANVLTF. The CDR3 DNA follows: TGTGCCAGCAGTTTCCAAAACAGGGCTGGGGCCAACGTCCTGACTTTC.

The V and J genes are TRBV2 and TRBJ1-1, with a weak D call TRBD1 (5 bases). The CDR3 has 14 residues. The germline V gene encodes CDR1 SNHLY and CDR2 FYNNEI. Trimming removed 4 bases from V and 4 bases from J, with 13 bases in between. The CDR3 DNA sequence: TGTGCCAGCAGTGCGACGGGGGTGGGCACTGAAGCTTTCTTT. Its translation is CASSATGVGTEAFF.

This chain's CDR3 is CASSNPYNEQFF. Written as DNA, the CDR3 is TGTGCCTCTTCGAACCCCTACAATGAGCAGTTCTTC. This sequence joins TRBV6-5 and TRBJ2-1; no reliable D call. Germline CDR1 reads MNHEY; CDR2 reads SVGAGI. V was cut by 11 bases and J by 2 bases, with 10 bases left in between. This CDR3 has 12 amino acids.

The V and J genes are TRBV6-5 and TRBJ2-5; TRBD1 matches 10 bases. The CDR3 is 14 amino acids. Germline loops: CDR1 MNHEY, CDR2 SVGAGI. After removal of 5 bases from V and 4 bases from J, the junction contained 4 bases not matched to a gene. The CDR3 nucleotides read TGTGCCAGCAGTAGACAGGGGGCGCGAGAGACCCAGTACTTC. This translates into CASSRQGARETQYF.

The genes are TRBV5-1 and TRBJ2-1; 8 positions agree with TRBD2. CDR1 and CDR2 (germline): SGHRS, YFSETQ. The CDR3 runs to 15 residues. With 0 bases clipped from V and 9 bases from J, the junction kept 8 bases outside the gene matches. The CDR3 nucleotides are TGCGCCAGCAGCTTGGTCGGGAGGGCCGCGGGTGAGCAGTTCTTC. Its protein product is CASSLVGRAAGEQFF.

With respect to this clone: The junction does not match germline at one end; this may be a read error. The DNA of the CDR3 is TGTGCCAGTAGTACACTCCCGGGACAGGGTGGAGACACCATATATTTT. Protein: CASSTLPGQGGDTIYF. V and J are TRBV19 and TRBJ1-3; 9 nucleotides line up with TRBD1. Germline CDR1 LNHDA, CDR2 SQIVND (reference sequence). CDR3 length: 16 amino acids. The full variable domain, its missing parts supplied by reference TRBV19 and TRBJ1-3, is DGGITQSPKYLFRKEGQNVTLSCEQNLNHDAMYWYRQDPGQGLRLIYYSQIVNDFQKGDIAEGYSVSREKKESFPLTVTSAQKNPTAFYLCASSTLPGQGGDTIYFGEGSWLTVV.

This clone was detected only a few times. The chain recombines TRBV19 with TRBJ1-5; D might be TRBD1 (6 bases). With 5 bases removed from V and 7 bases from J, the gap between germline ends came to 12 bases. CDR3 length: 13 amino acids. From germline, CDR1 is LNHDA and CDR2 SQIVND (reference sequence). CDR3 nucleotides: TGTGCCAGTAGTGGGGGGCAGATCCAGCCCCAGCATTTT. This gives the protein CASSGGQIQPQHF.

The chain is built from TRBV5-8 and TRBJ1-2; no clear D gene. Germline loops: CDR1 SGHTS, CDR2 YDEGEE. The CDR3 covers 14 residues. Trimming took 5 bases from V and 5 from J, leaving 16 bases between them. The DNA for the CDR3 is TGTGCCAGCAGTCTTGGTATGCTAGCTTATGGCTACACCTTC. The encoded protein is CASSLGMLAYGYTF. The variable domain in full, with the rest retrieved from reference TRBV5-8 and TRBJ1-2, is EAGVTQSPTHLIKTRGQQATLRCSPISGHTSVYWYQQALGLGLQFLLWYDEGEERNRGNFPPRFSGRQFPNYSSELNVNALELEDSALYLCASSLGMLAYGYTFGSGTRLTVV.

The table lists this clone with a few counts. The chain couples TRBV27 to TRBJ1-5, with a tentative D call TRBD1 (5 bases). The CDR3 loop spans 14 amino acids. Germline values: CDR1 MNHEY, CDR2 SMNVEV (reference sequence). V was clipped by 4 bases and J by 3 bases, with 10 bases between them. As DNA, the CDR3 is TGTGCCAGCAGTTACGGGGCTGACAATCAGCCCCAGCATTTT. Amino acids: CASSYGADNQPQHF.

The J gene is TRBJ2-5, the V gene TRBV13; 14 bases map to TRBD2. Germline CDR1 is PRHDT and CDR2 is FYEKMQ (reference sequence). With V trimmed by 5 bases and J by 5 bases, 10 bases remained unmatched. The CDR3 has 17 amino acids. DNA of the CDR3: TGTGCCAGCAGCCCTAGACTAGCGGGGGGGCCTTCGGAGACCCAGTACTTC. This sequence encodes CASSPRLAGGPSETQYF.

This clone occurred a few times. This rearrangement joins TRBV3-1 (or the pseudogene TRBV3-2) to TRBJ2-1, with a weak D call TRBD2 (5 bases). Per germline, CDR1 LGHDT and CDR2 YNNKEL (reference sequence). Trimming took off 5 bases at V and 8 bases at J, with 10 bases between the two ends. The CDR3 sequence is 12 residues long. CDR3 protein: CASSSIGDEQFF. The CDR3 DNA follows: TGTGCCAGCAGCTCAATCGGGGATGAGCAGTTCTTC.

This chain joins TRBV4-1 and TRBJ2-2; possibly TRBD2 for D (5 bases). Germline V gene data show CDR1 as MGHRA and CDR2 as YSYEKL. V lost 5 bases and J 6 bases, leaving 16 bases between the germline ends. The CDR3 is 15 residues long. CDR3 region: CASSSHTRSPGELFF. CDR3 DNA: TGCGCCAGCAGCAGTCACACTAGGAGTCCCGGGGAGCTGTTTTTT.

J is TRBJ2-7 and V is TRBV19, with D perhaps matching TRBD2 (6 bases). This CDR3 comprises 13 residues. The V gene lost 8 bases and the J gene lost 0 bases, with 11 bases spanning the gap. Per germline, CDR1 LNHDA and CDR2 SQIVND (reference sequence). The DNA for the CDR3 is TGTGCCAGTGGAGGGCAACTCTCCTACGAGCAGTACTTC. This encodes CASGGQLSYEQYF.

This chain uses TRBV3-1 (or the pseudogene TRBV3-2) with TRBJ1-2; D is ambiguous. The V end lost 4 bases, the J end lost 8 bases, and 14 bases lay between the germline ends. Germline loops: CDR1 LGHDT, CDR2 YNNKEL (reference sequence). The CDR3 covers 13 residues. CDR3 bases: TGTGCCAGCAGCCGTGGCGCCTCGTACGGCTACACCTTC. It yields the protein CASSRGASYGYTF.

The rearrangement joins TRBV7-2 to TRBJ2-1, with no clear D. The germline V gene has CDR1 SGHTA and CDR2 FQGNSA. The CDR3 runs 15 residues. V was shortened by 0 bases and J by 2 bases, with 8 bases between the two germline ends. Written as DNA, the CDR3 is TGTGCCAGCAGCTTAGCAAGTCACGCCTACAATGAGCAGTTCTTC. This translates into CASSLASHAYNEQFF. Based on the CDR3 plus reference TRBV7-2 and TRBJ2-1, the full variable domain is GAGVSQSPSNKVTEKGKDVELRCDPISGHTALYWYRQSLGQGLEFLIYFQGNSAPDKSGLPSDRFSAERTGGSVSTLTIQRTQQEDSAVYLCASSLASHAYNEQFFGPGTRLTVL.

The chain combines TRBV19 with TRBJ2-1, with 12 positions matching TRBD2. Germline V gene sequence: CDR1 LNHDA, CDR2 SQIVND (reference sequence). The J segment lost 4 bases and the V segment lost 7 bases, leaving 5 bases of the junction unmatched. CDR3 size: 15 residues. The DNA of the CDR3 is TGTGCCAGTATGACTAGCGGGAGTTTGTACAATGAGCAGTTCTTC. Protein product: CASMTSGSLYNEQFF. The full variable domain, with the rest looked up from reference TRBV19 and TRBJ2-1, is DGGITQSPKYLFRKEGQNVTLSCEQNLNHDAMYWYRQDPGQGLRLIYYSQIVNDFQKGDIAEGYSVSREKKESFPLTVTSAQKNPTAFYLCASMTSGSLYNEQFFGPGTRLTVL.

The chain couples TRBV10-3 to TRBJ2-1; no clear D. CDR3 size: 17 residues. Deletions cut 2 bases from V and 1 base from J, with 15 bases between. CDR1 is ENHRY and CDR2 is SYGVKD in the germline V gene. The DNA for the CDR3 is TGTGCCATCAGTGAGATGGTTCTAGACCTATCCTACAATGAGCAGTTCTTC. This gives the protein CAISEMVLDLSYNEQFF.

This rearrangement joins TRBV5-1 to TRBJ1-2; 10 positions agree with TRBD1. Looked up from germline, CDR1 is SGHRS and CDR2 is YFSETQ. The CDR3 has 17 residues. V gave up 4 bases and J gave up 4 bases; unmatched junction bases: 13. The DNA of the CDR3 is TGCGCCAGCAGCCCGACCCGGGCCGGGACAGGGGTCTATGGCTACACCTTC. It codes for CASSPTRAGTGVYGYTF.

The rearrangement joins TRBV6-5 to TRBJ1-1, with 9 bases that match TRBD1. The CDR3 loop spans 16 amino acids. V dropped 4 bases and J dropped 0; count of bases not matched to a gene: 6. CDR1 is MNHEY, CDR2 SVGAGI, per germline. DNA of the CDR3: TGTGCCAGCAGTTTGGGACAGGGCACGTTGAACACTGAAGCTTTCTTT. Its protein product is CASSLGQGTLNTEAFF.

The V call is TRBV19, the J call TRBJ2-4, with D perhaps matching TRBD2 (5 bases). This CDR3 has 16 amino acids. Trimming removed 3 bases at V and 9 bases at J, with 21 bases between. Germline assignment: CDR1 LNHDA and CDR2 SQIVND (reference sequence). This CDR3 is CASSMRGGWNAGIQYF. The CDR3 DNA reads TGTGCCAGTAGTATGAGAGGAGGTTGGAATGCGGGCATTCAGTACTTC. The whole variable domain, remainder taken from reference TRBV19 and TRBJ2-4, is DGGITQSPKYLFRKEGQNVTLSCEQNLNHDAMYWYRQDPGQGLRLIYYSQIVNDFQKGDIAEGYSVSREKKESFPLTVTSAQKNPTAFYLCASSMRGGWNAGIQYFGAGTRLSVL.

CDR3 protein: CASLGERTGELFF. The CDR3 DNA follows: TGTGCCAGCCTAGGGGAACGCACCGGGGAGCTGTTTTTT. The chain links TRBV11-2 to TRBJ2-2, with a tentative D call TRBD1 (5 bases). The CDR3 runs to 13 residues. The germline V gene encodes CDR1 SGHAT and CDR2 FQNNGV. Trimming cost V 8 bases and J 4 bases, with 11 bases left between them.

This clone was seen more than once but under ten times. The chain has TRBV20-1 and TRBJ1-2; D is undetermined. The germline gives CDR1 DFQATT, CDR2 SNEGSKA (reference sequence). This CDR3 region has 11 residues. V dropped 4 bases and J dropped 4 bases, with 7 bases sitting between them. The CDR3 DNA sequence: TGCAGTGCTACGACGGGCTATGGCTACACCTTC. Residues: CSATTGYGYTF.

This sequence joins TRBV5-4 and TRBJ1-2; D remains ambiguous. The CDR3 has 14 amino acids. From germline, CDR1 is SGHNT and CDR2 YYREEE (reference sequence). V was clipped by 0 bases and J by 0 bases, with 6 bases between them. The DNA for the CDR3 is TGTGCCAGCAGCTTGGGACGTTCTAACTATGGCTACACCTTC. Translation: CASSLGRSNYGYTF.

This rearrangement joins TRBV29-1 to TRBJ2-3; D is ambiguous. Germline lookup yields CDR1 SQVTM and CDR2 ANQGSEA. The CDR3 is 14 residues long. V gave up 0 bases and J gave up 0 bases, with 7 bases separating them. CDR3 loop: CSVEDRGSTDTQYF. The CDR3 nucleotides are TGCAGCGTTGAAGATCGCGGAAGCACAGATACGCAGTATTTT.

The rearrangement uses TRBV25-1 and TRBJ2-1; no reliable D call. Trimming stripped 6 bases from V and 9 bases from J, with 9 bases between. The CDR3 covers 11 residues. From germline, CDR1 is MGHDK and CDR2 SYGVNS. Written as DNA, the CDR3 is TGTGCCAGCAGCGCCATTAGTGAGCAGTTCTTC. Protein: CASSAISEQFF.

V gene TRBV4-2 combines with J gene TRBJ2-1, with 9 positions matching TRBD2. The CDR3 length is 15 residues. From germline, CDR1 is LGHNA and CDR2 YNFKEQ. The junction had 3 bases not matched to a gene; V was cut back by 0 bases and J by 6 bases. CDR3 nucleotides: TGTGCCAGCAGCCAAGATGTACTAGCGGGCAATGAGCAGTTCTTC. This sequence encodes CASSQDVLAGNEQFF.

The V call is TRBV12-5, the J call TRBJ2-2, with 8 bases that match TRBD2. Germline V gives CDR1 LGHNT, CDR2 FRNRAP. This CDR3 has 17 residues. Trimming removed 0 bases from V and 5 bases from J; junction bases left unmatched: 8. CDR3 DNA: TGTGCTAGTGGTTTGGTACTAGCGGAATCGAGGACCGGGGAGCTGTTTTTT. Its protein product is CASGLVLAESRTGELFF.